The T cell receptor beta chain under discussion was sequenced for a study of T cell responses to AZD1222 COVID-19 vaccine. Background on the study: Doses given second, at about 4 or about 12 weeks, were pooled. Study-wide findings and caveats: At 160-218 and 743-854, vaccine-associated CD4 TCRs were dominant, and they spanned spike.

Germline V CDR1 and CDR2: MGHRA, YSYEKL. CDR3 length equals 17 residues. With 3 bases removed from V and 0 bases from J, the gap between germline ends came to 15 bases. The data were produced by immunoSEQ multiplex PCR, yet TCRdb's version contains in-frame clones alone and is incomplete. The sample carries 200,000 or so clones, approximately 94% recorded once. On this clone: Its matching antigen is unknown.

The sequence derives from an adult in good health. The genes are TRBV4-1 and TRBJ2-4; no firm D call. The sample here was peripheral blood, taken on day 0 of AZD1222 vaccination. The CDR3 DNA follows: TGCGCCAGCAGCCAGTTTGACTTGCTCCTAGCCAAAAACATTCAGTACTTC. Its protein product is CASSQFDLLLAKNIQYF.